These T cell receptor beta chains were read from a single sample in a study of blood T cell repertoires in COVID-19. The assay was immunoSEQ multiplex PCR, and TCRdb's table has in-frame clones only and misses some. The sample holds roughly 94,000 clones, 70% to 85% seen once. The sample consisted of peripheral blood. The receptors shown here come from a man between 60 and 75 years old with acute or convalescent COVID-19. Both conserved end residues are part of each CDR3. The D gene is left open where the match is weak.

TRBD1	19	TRBV9	TRBJ2-2	TGTGCCAGCAGCGCTCCCCGGGACAGGGTCTTTTCGAACACCGGGGAGCTGTTTTTT	CASSAPRDRVFSNTGELFF
TRBD1	14	TRBV7-2	TRBJ1-5	TGTGCCAGCAGCTCCCGGACAGGGAATCAGCCCCAGCATTTT	CASSSRTGNQPQHF
TRBD1	16	TRBV28	TRBJ2-3	TGTGCCAGCACCCGAGATTCGGACAGGGACACAGATACGCAGTATTTT	CASTRDSDRDTDTQYF
TRBD2	18	TRBV4-3	TRBJ2-3	TGCGCCAGCAGCCAGGTAGCGGGGGGACATGGGGCCACAGATACGCAGTATTTT	CASSQVAGGHGATDTQYF
TRBD1	18	TRBV9	TRBJ2-3	TGTGCCAGCAGCCCCCAGGTGGACAGGGACGTTAGCACAGATACGCAGTATTTT	CASSPQVDRDVSTDTQYF
TRBD2	14	TRBV5-4	TRBJ2-5	TGTGCCAGCAGCTTAGCGGGGGCTCCAGAGACCCAGTACTTC	CASSLAGAPETQYF
NA	15	TRBV7-2	TRBJ2-7	TGTGCCAGCAGCACACGAGACAGGAGCTCCTACGAGCAGTACTTC	CASSTRDRSSYEQYF
NA	13	TRBV6-6	TRBJ1-2	TGTGCCAGCCGCCCGGGGGGCGACTATGGCTACACCTTC	CASRPGGDYGYTF
NA	13	TRBV6-4	TRBJ1-1	TGTGCCAGCAGCTCGGGGGGGGGCACTGAAGCTTTCTTT	CASSSGGGTEAFF
TRBD1	16	TRBV28	TRBJ1-5	TGTGCCAGCAGTCCGTTCGGGACAGGAAGCAATCAGCCCCAGCATTTT	CASSPFGTGSNQPQHF
NA	13	TRBV7-9	TRBJ1-6	TGTGCCGGGGACGATACAGGGAATTCACCCCTCCACTTT	CAGDDTGNSPLHF
NA	13	TRBV7-2	TRBJ2-7	TGTGCCAGCAGCTTATTCGCCGGGTACGAGCAGTACTTC	CASSLFAGYEQYF
TRBD1	18	TRBV2	TRBJ1-4	TGTGCCAGCCTCCTCGGACAGGGAAGGCTAGGGGGTAATGAAAAACTGTTTTTT	CASLLGQGRLGGNEKLFF
TRBD2	13	TRBV5-1	TRBJ2-3	TGCGCCACCTCAGCGGGGGGGCCCGATACGCAGTATTTT	CATSAGGPDTQYF
NA	16	TRBV5-1	TRBJ1-4	TGCGCCAGCAGCTTCGGCCGGGACACAACTAATGAAAAACTGTTTTTT	CASSFGRDTTNEKLFF
TRBD2	16	TRBV4-3	TRBJ2-3	TGCGCCAGCAGCCAGCAGTCTAGCGGGAGCTCAGATACGCAGTATTTT	CASSQQSSGSSDTQYF
NA	19	TRBV7-9	TRBJ1-6	TGTGCCAGCAGCTTTCCTACAGGGAGCAGCAGCTCCTATAATTCACCCCTCCACTTT	CASSFPTGSSSSYNSPLHF